Described below is a single T cell receptor beta chain sequence and its context. Its cognate antigen is unknown. It was with 60 Vbeta and 13 Jbeta primers that the PCR ran. The repertoire was sequenced with immunoSEQ multiplex PCR; TCRdb's copy has only in-frame clones and lacks some. Seen here are more than 110,000 clones, just over 70% observed once, and the top ten hold approximately 1.8%. This record comes from a study of cytomegalovirus exposure and HLA in healthy donors. Study-wide context: Among 350 to 500 genotyped donors, about 80% fell in the Caucasian-associated ancestry cluster.

V dropped 0 bases and J dropped 4 bases, with 15 bases sitting between them. Germline CDR1 and CDR2: WNHNN and SYGVQD (reference sequence). CDR3 length equals 16 residues. Notes on the study in general: A likely sequencing artifact accounted for one observed cluster of highly shared sequence variants. The authors listed 164 TCR beta chains as cytomegalovirus-associated. Later analysis suggested most CMV-associated TCR beta chains were HLA-restricted.

Sequencing input: PBMCs. The sequence came from a young woman in good health and CMV-seronegative. This chain links TRBV10-1 with TRBJ1-2; D not resolved. The CDR3 here is CASSESQAIPLYGYTF. The CDR3 DNA reads TGCGCCAGCAGTGAGTCCCAGGCCATACCTCTCTATGGCTACACCTTC.